This T cell receptor (beta chain) derives from a study of T cells in Graves' hyperthyroidism and ophthalmopathy. The CDR3 regions of TCR beta were amplified from RNA transcripts. When the TCR CDR3 underwent first-round RT-PCR, the HTBI primer set was used. TCRdb itself ran the multiplex PCR reads through MiXCR, one entry per CDR3 protein. The sample carries a few hundred thousand distinct CDR3 sequences, 20% to 25% recorded once. CDR1 and CDR2 (germline): DFQATT, SNEGSKA (reference sequence). The CDR3 contains 14 residues. Trimming left V 0 bases short and J 6 bases short, with 12 bases between. Stable hyperthyroidism: no ophthalmopathy progression over 18 months of follow-up. Patients were aged 18 to 65, had disease duration under 2 months, and had newly diagnosed hyperthyroidism. Patients were excluded because of uncontrolled infection, other autoimmune disease, pregnancy or lactation.

The chain has TRBV20-1 and TRBJ2-1, with a possible D match to TRBD2 (7 bases). This TCR came from a man aged 45-65 years with Graves' hyperthyroidism. The sequencing input was blood. CDR3 bases: TGCAGTGCTAGAGATGGGGGGGGGGCCAATGAGCAGTTCTTC. Its protein is CSARDGGGANEQFF.